A selection of T cell receptor beta chains follows, all from one sample in a study of blood T cell repertoires in COVID-19. Here immunoSEQ multiplex PCR was the method, and the copy in TCRdb shows in-frame clones only, minus some. This sample has around 75,000 clones, with approximately 90% found just once. The sample was peripheral blood. All receptors derive from a man between 60 and 70 years old with acute or convalescent COVID-19. Both conserved end residues are part of each CDR3. The D gene is left open where the match is weak. Part of the rows lack a size; the others show once, few, many or a class for expanded clones.

j_call	cdr3_length	clone_size	d_call	v_call	cdr3_nt	cdr3_aa
TRBJ1-5	14	-	TRBD1	TRBV18	TGTGCCAGCTCACCTAATGGACAGGGGATACCCCAGCATTTT	CASSPNGQGIPQHF
TRBJ2-5	16	-	TRBD1	TRBV7-3	TGTGCCAGCAGCAAACCCGGGACAGGCAGCGAAGAGACCCAGTACTTC	CASSKPGTGSEETQYF
TRBJ1-2	13	-	-	TRBV5-1	TGCGCCAGCAGCCGAGGAATGATCGATGGCTACACCTTC	CASSRGMIDGYTF
TRBJ2-2	17	-	TRBD2	TRBV9	TGTGCCAGCAGCGTTATAGCGGGGGGGCCGGACACCGGGGAGCTGTTTTTT	CASSVIAGGPDTGELFF
TRBJ1-2	13	-	-	TRBV18	TGTGCCAGCTCACCACCGTCGGTAGTGGGCTACACCTTC	CASSPPSVVGYTF
TRBJ2-1	16	-	TRBD1	TRBV7-9	TGTGCCAGCAGCGCGCCACCGGGACAGTCTTACAACGAGCAGTTCTTC	CASSAPPGQSYNEQFF
TRBJ2-1	16	-	TRBD2	TRBV7-7	TGTGCCAGCAGCTTATATAGCGGGGGGGGCAACAATGAGCAGTTCTTC	CASSLYSGGGNNEQFF
TRBJ1-6	15	-	TRBD1	TRBV6-1	TGTGCCAGCAGTGAGTGGGACAGGGCTAATTCACCCCTCCACTTT	CASSEWDRANSPLHF
TRBJ2-3	15	-	TRBD2	TRBV29-1	TGCAGCGTTGACGGACTAGCGGGGAACACAGATACGCAGTATTTT	CSVDGLAGNTDTQYF
TRBJ2-5	14	-	-	TRBV19	TGTGCCAGTAGCTTTTCGGCGGCTGGGGAGACCCAGTACTTC	CASSFSAAGETQYF
TRBJ1-3	13	-	TRBD1	TRBV10-3	TGTGCCATCAGGGACAGGGGGCTTAACACCATATATTTT	CAIRDRGLNTIYF
TRBJ2-7	13	once	TRBD2	TRBV29-1	TGCAGCGTTCTGGCTAGCGGGAAGGGCGAGCAGTACTTC	CSVLASGKGEQYF
TRBJ2-2	14	-	-	TRBV30	TGTGCCTGGAGGGGGCCCGAAGACACCGGGGAGCTGTTTTTT	CAWRGPEDTGELFF
TRBJ2-1	14	-	TRBD1	TRBV5-1	TGCGCCAGCAGCTTGTGGGACAGGGAGAATGAGCAGTTCTTC	CASSLWDRENEQFF
TRBJ2-5	14	once	TRBD1	TRBV5-1	TGCGCCAGCAGCGCGACAGGGGCTCGAGAGACCCAGTACTTC	CASSATGARETQYF
TRBJ2-5	15	-	-	TRBV10-2	TGCGCCAGCACCTTAGGGGAAGCAGGTAGCGAGACCCAGTACTTC	CASTLGEAGSETQYF
TRBJ1-2	14	-	-	TRBV9	TGTGCCAGCAGCGTAGCAGGGGTAGGCTATGGCTACACCTTC	CASSVAGVGYGYTF
TRBJ2-7	11	-	-	TRBV12-3/TRBV12-4	TGTGCCAGCAGTCTTACCTACGAGCAGTACTTC	CASSLTYEQYF
TRBJ1-4	14	few	-	TRBV5-1	TGCGCCAGCAGGATTGGGGCGGTGAAAGAAAAACTGTTTTTT	CASRIGAVKEKLFF
TRBJ1-2	14	-	-	TRBV24-1	TGTGCCACCAGTGATTTCACTTGGAACTATGGCTACACCTTC	CATSDFTWNYGYTF
TRBJ2-1	18	-	TRBD2	TRBV19	TGTGCCAGTAGTAGACCTCCCACTAGCGGGGGGGCCTACAATGAGCAGTTCTTC	CASSRPPTSGGAYNEQFF
TRBJ2-3	15	-	TRBD2	TRBV24-1	TGTGCCACCAGTGCTCTAGCGGGAGGTGCAGATACGCAGTATTTT	CATSALAGGADTQYF
TRBJ2-7	15	-	TRBD2	TRBV5-1	TGCGCCAGCAGCCCTCAGGGCGGGAGTTCGTACGAGCAGTACTTC	CASSPQGGSSYEQYF
TRBJ2-3	14	-	-	TRBV11-2	TGTGCCAGCAGCCGGACACAGATAACAGATACGCAGTATTTT	CASSRTQITDTQYF
TRBJ2-7	16	-	TRBD1	TRBV6-5	TGTGCCAGCAGTTACGTCTCCGGGACAGGGCCCTACGAGCAGTACTTC	CASSYVSGTGPYEQYF
TRBJ2-2	13	-	-	TRBV24-1	TGTGCCACCAGTAATAGGAACACCGGGGAGCTGTTTTTT	CATSNRNTGELFF
TRBJ2-7	13	-	-	TRBV7-3	TGTGCCAGCAGCTTCGGTCCCTCCTACGAGCAGTACTTC	CASSFGPSYEQYF
TRBJ1-1	13	-	-	TRBV12-5	TGTGCTAGTGGTCCGCCGCGCAACACTGAAGCTTTCTTT	CASGPPRNTEAFF
TRBJ2-2	14	-	-	TRBV7-3	TGTGCCAGCAGCTCCCCCGAACTCACCGGGGAGCTGTTTTTT	CASSSPELTGELFF
TRBJ2-2	15	-	TRBD1	TRBV19	TGTGCCAGTACCATTACGACAGGGCCTACCGGGGAGCTGTTTTTT	CASTITTGPTGELFF
TRBJ2-2	16	once	TRBD1	TRBV5-1	TGCGCCAGCAGCATCCACAGGGGGCGTAACACCGGGGAGCTGTTTTTT	CASSIHRGRNTGELFF
TRBJ2-7	13	-	-	TRBV5-6	TGTGCCAGCAGCTTGACAGGGGGGGTCGAGCAGTACTTC	CASSLTGGVEQYF
TRBJ2-7	16	-	TRBD2	TRBV5-6	TGTGCCAGCAGCTTTCCCGTAGCGGGGGGAACCTACGAGCAGTACTTC	CASSFPVAGGTYEQYF
TRBJ1-6	13	-	-	TRBV6-6	TGTGCCAGCAGTTTCCAGGGCGGTTCACCCCTCCACTTT	CASSFQGGSPLHF
TRBJ1-5	14	few	TRBD1	TRBV2	TGTGCCAGCAGTTGGACAGGGGCTGATCAGCCCCAGCATTTT	CASSWTGADQPQHF
TRBJ2-1	12	-	TRBD2	TRBV30	TGTGCCTGCGGACTAGGTCTCGATGAGCAGTTCTTC	CACGLGLDEQFF
TRBJ2-7	13	medium-sized	-	TRBV10-2	TGCGCCAGCGGTGGAGGGGGTAGCAACGAGCAGTACTTC	CASGGGGSNEQYF
TRBJ2-3	16	-	TRBD1	TRBV9	TGTGCCAGCAGCGCACCGGGACAGGGGTGGGGAGATACGCAGTATTTT	CASSAPGQGWGDTQYF
TRBJ2-1	14	-	-	TRBV27	TGTGCCAGCAGTTCCACCCGACTAGGAAATGAGCAGTTCTTC	CASSSTRLGNEQFF
TRBJ2-1	13	-	-	TRBV7-3	TGTGCCAGCAGCTTAATCGGTGACAATGAGCAGTTCTTC	CASSLIGDNEQFF
TRBJ2-7	11	-	-	TRBV14	TGTGCCAACTCTAGAACCTACGAGCAGTACTTC	CANSRTYEQYF
TRBJ1-2	15	-	TRBD1	TRBV6-5	TGTGCCAGCAGCTCTTCCGGACAGGGCTACTATGGCTACACCTTC	CASSSSGQGYYGYTF
TRBJ2-1	17	-	TRBD2	TRBV9	TGTGCCAGCAGCGGCGGTCCTAGCGGGAGCGCCTTCAATGAGCAGTTCTTC	CASSGGPSGSAFNEQFF
TRBJ2-5	13	-	-	TRBV6-2/TRBV6-3	TGTGCCAGCAGCTCATCGGACCAAGAGACCCAGTACTTC	CASSSSDQETQYF
TRBJ1-1	15	-	TRBD1	TRBV5-1	TGCGCCAGCAGCTCAACAGGGGGAGGGAACACTGAAGCTTTCTTT	CASSSTGGGNTEAFF
TRBJ1-6	16	-	TRBD1	TRBV30	TGTGCCTGGAGAAACACAGGGGTAGGGGGTAATTCACCCCTCCACTTT	CAWRNTGVGGNSPLHF
TRBJ2-7	14	-	-	TRBV11-1	TGTGCCAGCAGCTCAAGGACGGACAGCTACGAGCAGTACTTC	CASSSRTDSYEQYF
TRBJ2-5	15	-	TRBD1	TRBV19	TGTGCCAGCAAATCCGGGACAGGGGGCCGGGAGACCCAGTACTTC	CASKSGTGGRETQYF
TRBJ2-3	14	-	TRBD1	TRBV25-1	TGTGCCAGCAGCGATACAGGGGGCACAGATACGCAGTATTTT	CASSDTGGTDTQYF
TRBJ1-2	13	-	-	TRBV7-3	TGTGCCAGCAGCTTTGGGGGGAACTATGGCTACACCTTC	CASSFGGNYGYTF
TRBJ2-7	13	-	TRBD2	TRBV7-2	TGTGCCAGCAGCTTGGAGACTAGCCGCGAGCAGTACTTC	CASSLETSREQYF
TRBJ2-1	14	-	TRBD1	TRBV29-1	TGCAGCGTTGGGGGACAGGCCATTAGTGTTGAGCAGTTCTTC	CSVGGQAISVEQFF
TRBJ2-2	13	-	-	TRBV5-4	TGTGCCAGCAGCTTGGCGGGTACCGGGGAGCTGTTTTTT	CASSLAGTGELFF
TRBJ1-3	16	-	TRBD1	TRBV7-2	TGTGCCAGCAGCTTTTTGACAGGGTACTCTGGAAACACCATATATTTT	CASSFLTGYSGNTIYF
TRBJ2-1	13	-	-	TRBV9	TGTGCCAGCAGCCCCCACTCCTACAATGAGCAGTTCTTC	CASSPHSYNEQFF
TRBJ1-2	12	-	-	TRBV10-3	TGTGCCATCAGTGAAGGTACAGATAATTTACACTTC	CAISEGTDNLHF
TRBJ2-4	14	-	-	TRBV5-1	TGCGCCAGCAGCTTGGAGAGGGCTGGAAACATTCAGTACTTC	CASSLERAGNIQYF
TRBJ1-4	14	-	TRBD1	TRBV5-1	TGCGCCAGCAGCTCACAGGGGGCCAATGAAAAACTGTTTTTT	CASSSQGANEKLFF
TRBJ2-7	14	-	-	TRBV5-1	TGCGCCAGCAGCTTGGTAGGGGATGCCTACGAGCAGTACTTC	CASSLVGDAYEQYF
TRBJ2-2	16	once	-	TRBV6-2/TRBV6-3	TGTGCCAGCAGTTACTCTACAGGGAGAAACACCGGGGAACTGTTTTTT	CASSYSTGRNTGELFF